These T cell receptor beta chains were read from a single sample in a study of shared clonotypes between healthy human individuals. Assay used: immunoSEQ multiplex PCR; TCRdb lists only in-frame clones, some missing. The sample includes approximately 640,000 clones, less than 95% of them seen just once. The sequencing input was memory CD8+ T cells from PBMCs. These receptors came from a man in his late teens or twenties in good health. Some clones in this sample may be carry-over from other donors' samples. CDR3s include the opening cysteine and the closing phenylalanine or tryptophan. The D gene is left open where the match is weak. Rows may omit the clone size; those that give it use once, few, many or a size class.

v_call: TRBV27; j_call: TRBJ1-1; clone_size: NA; cdr3_length: 14; d_call: NA; cdr3_aa: CASSLTGTNTEAFF; cdr3_nt: TGTGCCAGCAGTTTAACAGGGACGAACACTGAAGCTTTCTTT
v_call: TRBV7-3; j_call: TRBJ2-7; clone_size: NA; cdr3_length: 15; d_call: TRBD2; cdr3_aa: CASSLRPSGLYEQYF; cdr3_nt: TGTGCCAGCAGCTTAAGGCCTAGCGGGCTCTACGAGCAGTACTTC
v_call: TRBV15; j_call: TRBJ2-1; clone_size: NA; cdr3_length: 18; d_call: NA; cdr3_aa: CATSRDLWDLESYNEQFF; cdr3_nt: TGTGCCACCAGCAGAGATCTATGGGACTTAGAGTCCTACAATGAGCAGTTCTTC
v_call: TRBV7-2; j_call: TRBJ1-2; clone_size: NA; cdr3_length: 11; d_call: NA; cdr3_aa: CASSQGYGYTF; cdr3_nt: TGTGCCAGCAGCCAAGGGTATGGCTACACCTTC
v_call: TRBV5-1; j_call: TRBJ2-1; clone_size: NA; cdr3_length: 11; d_call: NA; cdr3_aa: CASRLGTEQFF; cdr3_nt: TGCGCCAGCCGCCTGGGGACAGAGCAGTTCTTC
v_call: TRBV6-5; j_call: TRBJ1-1; clone_size: NA; cdr3_length: 13; d_call: TRBD1; cdr3_aa: CASRTQGATEAFF; cdr3_nt: TGTGCCAGCAGAACACAGGGGGCCACTGAAGCTTTCTTT
v_call: TRBV10-3; j_call: TRBJ2-1; clone_size: NA; cdr3_length: 14; d_call: TRBD2; cdr3_aa: CAISELAAHNEQFF; cdr3_nt: TGTGCCATCAGTGAGCTAGCGGCTCACAATGAGCAGTTCTTC
v_call: TRBV4-1; j_call: TRBJ2-7; clone_size: NA; cdr3_length: 18; d_call: TRBD1; cdr3_aa: CASSQIITGASPPDEQYF; cdr3_nt: TGCGCCAGCAGCCAAATAATAACAGGGGCCTCTCCCCCGGACGAGCAGTACTTC
v_call: TRBV28; j_call: TRBJ2-5; clone_size: NA; cdr3_length: 16; d_call: NA; cdr3_aa: CASSFLPVGGGETQYF; cdr3_nt: TGTGCCAGCAGTTTCCTCCCTGTGGGGGGTGGGGAGACCCAGTACTTC
v_call: TRBV5-1; j_call: TRBJ2-7; clone_size: NA; cdr3_length: 15; d_call: TRBD2; cdr3_aa: CASSSGLAALYEQYF; cdr3_nt: TGCGCCAGCAGCTCGGGACTAGCGGCCTTATACGAGCAGTACTTC
v_call: TRBV10-2; j_call: TRBJ2-5; clone_size: once; cdr3_length: 14; d_call: NA; cdr3_aa: CASSESVQGETQYF; cdr3_nt: TGCGCCAGCAGTGAGTCGGTCCAGGGAGAGACCCAGTACTTC
v_call: TRBV7-3; j_call: TRBJ2-1; clone_size: NA; cdr3_length: 15; d_call: TRBD2; cdr3_aa: CASSLGAGGNNEQFF; cdr3_nt: TGTGCCAGCAGCTTAGGGGCGGGAGGGAACAATGAGCAGTTCTTC
v_call: TRBV30; j_call: TRBJ2-1; clone_size: once; cdr3_length: 15; d_call: NA; cdr3_aa: CAWSVLPSLYNEQFF; cdr3_nt: TGTGCCTGGAGTGTACTGCCCTCGCTATACAATGAGCAGTTCTTC
v_call: TRBV5-6; j_call: TRBJ2-7; clone_size: NA; cdr3_length: 13; d_call: NA; cdr3_aa: CASSRDGTYEQYF; cdr3_nt: TGTGCCAGCAGCCGGGACGGGACCTACGAGCAGTACTTC
v_call: TRBV6-6; j_call: TRBJ1-5; clone_size: many; cdr3_length: 16; d_call: TRBD1; cdr3_aa: CASSPNQGAGGQPQHF; cdr3_nt: TGTGCCAGCAGTCCCAACCAGGGGGCGGGTGGACAGCCCCAGCATTTT
v_call: TRBV2; j_call: TRBJ2-5; clone_size: NA; cdr3_length: 16; d_call: TRBD2; cdr3_aa: CASRGAPGLAQETQYF; cdr3_nt: TGTGCCAGCAGGGGGGCTCCGGGACTAGCGCAAGAGACCCAGTACTTC
v_call: TRBV25-1; j_call: TRBJ1-2; clone_size: NA; cdr3_length: 12; d_call: TRBD1; cdr3_aa: CASQDRNYGYTF; cdr3_nt: TGTGCCAGCCAGGACAGGAACTATGGCTACACCTTC
v_call: TRBV27; j_call: TRBJ2-1; clone_size: NA; cdr3_length: 15; d_call: NA; cdr3_aa: CASSLRGYSYNEQFF; cdr3_nt: TGTGCCAGCAGTTTGCGGGGATACTCCTACAATGAGCAGTTCTTC
v_call: TRBV10-3; j_call: TRBJ2-1; clone_size: NA; cdr3_length: 16; d_call: NA; cdr3_aa: CASLPDDPSSYNEQFF; cdr3_nt: TGTGCCAGCCTACCGGATGATCCGAGCTCCTACAATGAGCAGTTCTTC
v_call: TRBV28; j_call: TRBJ2-1; clone_size: NA; cdr3_length: 18; d_call: TRBD2; cdr3_aa: CASSPTGEGLAGGDEQFF; cdr3_nt: TGTGCCAGCAGTCCTACCGGAGAGGGACTAGCGGGGGGGGATGAGCAGTTCTTC
v_call: TRBV9; j_call: TRBJ2-5; clone_size: NA; cdr3_length: 14; d_call: NA; cdr3_aa: CASSTDTDQETQYF; cdr3_nt: TGTGCCAGCAGCACGGACACAGACCAAGAGACCCAGTACTTC
v_call: TRBV6-1; j_call: TRBJ2-2; clone_size: NA; cdr3_length: 17; d_call: TRBD2; cdr3_aa: CASSERLAGYGTGELFF; cdr3_nt: TGTGCCAGCAGTGAACGGCTAGCGGGATATGGCACCGGGGAGCTGTTTTTT
v_call: TRBV2; j_call: TRBJ2-4; clone_size: NA; cdr3_length: 15; d_call: NA; cdr3_aa: CASSEAIGAKNIQYF; cdr3_nt: TGTGCCAGCAGTGAAGCCATCGGAGCCAAAAACATTCAGTACTTC
v_call: TRBV19; j_call: TRBJ2-2; clone_size: NA; cdr3_length: 15; d_call: NA; cdr3_aa: CASSMLAEGTGELFF; cdr3_nt: TGTGCCAGTAGTATGTTGGCTGAGGGCACCGGGGAGCTGTTTTTT
v_call: TRBV6-5; j_call: TRBJ2-7; clone_size: NA; cdr3_length: 16; d_call: TRBD2; cdr3_aa: CASSYSMGERGYEQYF; cdr3_nt: TGTGCCAGCAGTTACTCGATGGGGGAGCGGGGCTACGAGCAGTACTTC
v_call: TRBV7-8; j_call: TRBJ2-5; clone_size: NA; cdr3_length: 15; d_call: NA; cdr3_aa: CASSLGGALGETQYF; cdr3_nt: TGTGCCAGCAGCTTAGGGGGGGCGCTTGGGGAGACCCAGTACTTC
v_call: TRBV4-3; j_call: TRBJ2-7; clone_size: NA; cdr3_length: 15; d_call: NA; cdr3_aa: CASSQDHEATYEQYF; cdr3_nt: TGCGCCAGCAGCCAAGATCATGAGGCCACCTACGAGCAGTACTTC
v_call: TRBV9; j_call: TRBJ2-7; clone_size: NA; cdr3_length: 14; d_call: NA; cdr3_aa: CASSVGVAPYEQYF; cdr3_nt: TGTGCCAGCAGCGTAGGGGTAGCCCCCTACGAGCAGTACTTC
v_call: TRBV9; j_call: TRBJ2-3; clone_size: NA; cdr3_length: 16; d_call: NA; cdr3_aa: CASSVATRSGTDTQYF; cdr3_nt: TGTGCCAGCAGCGTAGCTACACGATCCGGCACAGATACGCAGTATTTT
v_call: TRBV5-6; j_call: TRBJ1-2; clone_size: few; cdr3_length: 15; d_call: NA; cdr3_aa: CASSLNLRGVDGYTF; cdr3_nt: TGTGCCAGCAGCTTGAATTTGCGGGGGGTTGATGGCTACACCTTC
v_call: TRBV11-2; j_call: TRBJ2-7; clone_size: NA; cdr3_length: 15; d_call: TRBD1; cdr3_aa: CASSLEGQGAEEQYF; cdr3_nt: TGTGCCAGCAGCTTAGAAGGACAGGGGGCGGAAGAGCAGTACTTC
v_call: TRBV4-3; j_call: TRBJ2-7; clone_size: NA; cdr3_length: 14; d_call: NA; cdr3_aa: CASSHDTSYDEQYF; cdr3_nt: TGCGCCAGCAGCCATGATACTAGCTACGACGAGCAGTACTTC
v_call: TRBV27; j_call: TRBJ1-4; clone_size: NA; cdr3_length: 14; d_call: NA; cdr3_aa: CASSEAATNEKLFF; cdr3_nt: TGTGCCAGCAGTGAGGCGGCTACTAATGAAAAACTGTTTTTT
v_call: TRBV6-4; j_call: TRBJ2-6; clone_size: NA; cdr3_length: 16; d_call: NA; cdr3_aa: CASSVTPESGANVLTF; cdr3_nt: TGTGCCAGCAGTGTTACACCGGAGTCTGGGGCCAACGTCCTGACTTTC
v_call: TRBV7-9; j_call: TRBJ2-1; clone_size: NA; cdr3_length: 15; d_call: NA; cdr3_aa: CASSPRDGQYNEQFF; cdr3_nt: TGTGCCAGCAGCCCCCGGGACGGACAATACAATGAGCAGTTCTTC
v_call: TRBV28; j_call: TRBJ1-3; clone_size: NA; cdr3_length: 14; d_call: TRBD1; cdr3_aa: CASRQRGLGNTIYF; cdr3_nt: TGTGCCAGCAGGCAGAGGGGGCTGGGAAACACCATATATTTT
v_call: TRBV6-5; j_call: TRBJ2-7; clone_size: NA; cdr3_length: 15; d_call: NA; cdr3_aa: CASSYGRIPSYEQYF; cdr3_nt: TGTGCCAGCAGTTACGGCAGGATTCCCTCCTACGAGCAGTACTTC
v_call: TRBV6-5; j_call: TRBJ2-1; clone_size: NA; cdr3_length: 15; d_call: NA; cdr3_aa: CASSFSEGAYNEQFF; cdr3_nt: TGTGCCAGCAGTTTTTCTGAGGGGGCCTACAATGAGCAGTTCTTC
v_call: TRBV6-5; j_call: TRBJ1-1; clone_size: NA; cdr3_length: 12; d_call: NA; cdr3_aa: CASSHGDTEAFF; cdr3_nt: TGTGCCAGCAGCCACGGGGACACTGAAGCTTTCTTT
v_call: TRBV7-6; j_call: TRBJ2-7; clone_size: NA; cdr3_length: 15; d_call: NA; cdr3_aa: CASSLEVGERYEQYF; cdr3_nt: TGTGCCAGCAGCTTAGAGGTGGGAGAAAGGTACGAGCAGTACTTC
v_call: TRBV19; j_call: TRBJ1-5; clone_size: once; cdr3_length: 15; d_call: TRBD1; cdr3_aa: CASSTTGGSNQPQHF; cdr3_nt: TGTGCCAGTAGTACGACAGGGGGTAGCAATCAGCCCCAGCATTTT
v_call: TRBV4-1; j_call: TRBJ2-1; clone_size: NA; cdr3_length: 11; d_call: NA; cdr3_aa: CASSQGGEQFF; cdr3_nt: TGCGCCAGCAGCCAGGGGGGTGAGCAGTTCTTC
v_call: TRBV4-3; j_call: TRBJ2-1; clone_size: NA; cdr3_length: 18; d_call: NA; cdr3_aa: CASSQDDRHFLIPEEQFF; cdr3_nt: TGCGCCAGCAGCCAAGATGATAGACACTTTCTAATCCCCGAGGAGCAGTTCTTC
v_call: TRBV27; j_call: TRBJ2-1; clone_size: NA; cdr3_length: 13; d_call: TRBD2; cdr3_aa: CASSFSAGAEQFF; cdr3_nt: TGTGCCAGCAGTTTCTCGGCGGGAGCTGAGCAGTTCTTC
v_call: TRBV19; j_call: TRBJ2-7; clone_size: few; cdr3_length: 14; d_call: TRBD1; cdr3_aa: CASSPGQGEHEQYF; cdr3_nt: TGTGCCAGTAGTCCGGGACAGGGGGAACACGAGCAGTACTTC
v_call: TRBV11-2; j_call: TRBJ2-7; clone_size: NA; cdr3_length: 14; d_call: NA; cdr3_aa: CASSSQPGENEQYF; cdr3_nt: TGTGCCAGCAGCTCGCAGCCGGGTGAGAACGAGCAGTACTTC
v_call: TRBV5-5; j_call: TRBJ1-1; clone_size: few; cdr3_length: 11; d_call: NA; cdr3_aa: CASSRGTEAFF; cdr3_nt: TGTGCCAGCAGCCGGGGCACTGAAGCTTTCTTT
v_call: TRBV6-5; j_call: TRBJ2-2; clone_size: NA; cdr3_length: 14; d_call: NA; cdr3_aa: CASSSRGATGELFF; cdr3_nt: TGTGCCAGCAGTTCCAGGGGTGCCACCGGGGAGCTGTTTTTT
v_call: TRBV13; j_call: TRBJ1-4; clone_size: NA; cdr3_length: 16; d_call: NA; cdr3_aa: CASSPPGPVVNEKLFF; cdr3_nt: TGTGCCAGCAGCCCACCCGGGCCGGTTGTAAATGAAAAACTGTTTTTT
v_call: TRBV4-1; j_call: TRBJ2-6; clone_size: NA; cdr3_length: 20; d_call: NA; cdr3_aa: CASSQENRGGFASGANVLTF; cdr3_nt: TGCGCCAGCAGCCAAGAGAACAGGGGGGGTTTCGCCTCTGGGGCCAACGTCCTGACTTTC
v_call: TRBV30; j_call: TRBJ2-1; clone_size: NA; cdr3_length: 13; d_call: TRBD2; cdr3_aa: CAWSVLAGGEQFF; cdr3_nt: TGTGCCTGGAGTGTACTCGCGGGGGGTGAGCAGTTCTTC
v_call: TRBV7-9; j_call: TRBJ1-2; clone_size: once; cdr3_length: 18; d_call: NA; cdr3_aa: CASSLGPSAGGWDYGYTF; cdr3_nt: TGTGCCAGCAGCTTAGGCCCGAGTGCGGGGGGCTGGGACTATGGCTACACCTTC
v_call: TRBV10-3; j_call: TRBJ2-7; clone_size: few; cdr3_length: 16; d_call: NA; cdr3_aa: CAISVSEGEVRYEQYF; cdr3_nt: TGTGCCATCAGTGTGTCCGAGGGGGAAGTTCGGTACGAGCAGTACTTC
v_call: TRBV6-5; j_call: TRBJ1-5; clone_size: NA; cdr3_length: 15; d_call: TRBD1; cdr3_aa: CASSQGQSSNQPQHF; cdr3_nt: TGTGCCAGCAGCCAGGGACAGAGTAGCAATCAGCCCCAGCATTTT
v_call: TRBV4-1; j_call: TRBJ2-5; clone_size: NA; cdr3_length: 15; d_call: NA; cdr3_aa: CASSPGVANGETQYF; cdr3_nt: TGCGCCAGCAGCCCCGGGGTCGCAAACGGGGAGACCCAGTACTTC
v_call: TRBV7-9; j_call: TRBJ2-5; clone_size: NA; cdr3_length: 16; d_call: NA; cdr3_aa: CASSFAAPGAAETQYF; cdr3_nt: TGTGCCAGCAGCTTTGCGGCCCCCGGGGCCGCAGAGACCCAGTACTTC
v_call: TRBV7-3; j_call: TRBJ2-1; clone_size: NA; cdr3_length: 15; d_call: NA; cdr3_aa: CASSLSPSGYNEQFF; cdr3_nt: TGTGCCAGCAGCTTAAGCCCCTCCGGCTACAATGAGCAGTTCTTC
v_call: TRBV4-2; j_call: TRBJ1-2; clone_size: NA; cdr3_length: 17; d_call: NA; cdr3_aa: CASSQDRRKEGWNGYTF; cdr3_nt: TGTGCCAGCAGCCAAGATAGGCGGAAAGAAGGGTGGAATGGCTACACCTTC